This TCR beta chain was profiled in a study of cytomegalovirus exposure and HLA in healthy donors. A word on this clone: Antigen unknown.

Study findings and constraints: Sequencing had likely introduced a cluster of highly shared sequence variants as an artifact. Cytomegalovirus association was assigned to more than 150 TCR beta chains.

The primer mix had 60 Vbeta and 13 Jbeta primers. Produced via immunoSEQ multiplex PCR; TCRdb's table is partial and in-frame only. The sample lists about 170,000 clones, approximately 72% occurring once. The CDR3 extends over 13 amino acids. The receptor comes from a female donor in good health and CMV-seronegative. The sequenced sample consisted of PBMCs. This rearrangement joins TRBV21-1 to TRBJ2-7; the DNA was not used to check the table's D call, TRBD1. TRBV21-1 represents a pseudogene. CDR3 sequence reads: CASRPTGVDEQYF. DNA of the CDR3: TGTGCCAGCAGACCGACAGGGGTCGACGAGCAGTACTTC.